This TCR beta chain is drawn from a study of radiotherapy plus CTLA-4 blockade in lung cancer. Study outcomes and limitations: Tumor-derived TCR clones expanded in blood after radiotherapy plus ipilimumab. Reportedly, early blood T cell clone dynamics best predicted response, with interferon-beta.

The length of the CDR3 is 12 residues. Germline V CDR1 and CDR2: KGHSH, LQKENI. This table comes from immunoSEQ multiplex PCR, and its TCRdb copy is limited to in-frame clones, with some not included. The sample includes under 65,000 clones, about 85% of them seen just once. This clone was detected only once. Its cognate antigen is unknown. At one boundary the junction diverges from the germline segment, which might be a read error. V and J are TRBV18 and TRBJ1-2; the D gene is possibly TRBD1 (5 bases). Specimen: peripheral blood, collected from a patient treated with radiotherapy plus ipilimumab. The source of this sequence is a human donor with non-small cell lung cancer who had a complete response to radiotherapy plus ipilimumab. As DNA, the CDR3 is TGTGCCAGCTCACCTTCAGGGCCCAACGGCTCCTTC. This codes for CASSPSGPNGSF.